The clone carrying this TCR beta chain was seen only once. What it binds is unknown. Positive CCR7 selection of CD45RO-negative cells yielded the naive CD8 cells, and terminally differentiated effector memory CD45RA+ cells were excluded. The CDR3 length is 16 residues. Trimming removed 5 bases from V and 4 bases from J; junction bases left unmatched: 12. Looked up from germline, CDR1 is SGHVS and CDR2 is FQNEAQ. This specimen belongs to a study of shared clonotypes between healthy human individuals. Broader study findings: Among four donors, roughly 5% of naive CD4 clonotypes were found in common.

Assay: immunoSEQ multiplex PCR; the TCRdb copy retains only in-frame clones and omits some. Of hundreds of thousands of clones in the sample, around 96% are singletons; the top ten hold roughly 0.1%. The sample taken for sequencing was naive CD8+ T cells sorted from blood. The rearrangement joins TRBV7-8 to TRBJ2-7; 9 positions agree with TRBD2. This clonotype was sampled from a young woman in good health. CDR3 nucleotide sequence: TGTGCCAGCAGCCACCTCGCGGGGGGGAATAGGTACGAGCAGTACTTC. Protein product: CASSHLAGGNRYEQYF.